The 27 T cell receptor beta chains in this list originate from one sample, sequenced in a study of cytomegalovirus exposure and HLA in healthy donors. Vbeta (60) and Jbeta (13) primers were used in the PCR. Data came from immunoSEQ multiplex PCR; TCRdb stores just in-frame clones and leaves some out. The sample lists around 85,000 clones; about three quarters were seen once. Sequencing input: PBMCs. The receptors come from a male donor in good health and CMV-seronegative.

This chain links TRBV28 with TRBJ2-7, with 8 positions matching TRBD1. Unmatched junction bases numbered 10, after V lost 6 bases and J lost 3 bases. The germline V gene has CDR1 MDHEN and CDR2 SYDVKM. The CDR3 length is 15 residues. CDR3 coding DNA: TGTGCCAGCAGCCCGACAGGGGTAGTGAACTACGAGCAGTACTTC. This sequence encodes CASSPTGVVNYEQYF. The full variable domain, completed using reference TRBV28 and TRBJ2-7, is DVKVTQSSRYLVKRTGEKVFLECVQDMDHENMFWYRQDPGLGLRLIYFSYDVKMKEKGDIPEGYSVSREKKERFSLILESASTNQTSMYLCASSPTGVVNYEQYFGPGTRLTVT.

The rearrangement joins TRBV10-3 to TRBJ2-2; 8 nucleotides line up with TRBD2. Trimming removed 5 bases from V and 2 bases from J; junction bases left unmatched: 7. The CDR3 is 16 amino acids. Germline V gene sequence: CDR1 ENHRY, CDR2 SYGVKD. The CDR3 spells CAISPTSGVNTGELFF. The CDR3 DNA follows: TGTGCCATCAGTCCCACTAGCGGAGTAAACACCGGGGAGCTGTTTTTT.

The chain has TRBV28 and TRBJ2-2; maybe TRBD1 (5 bases). The germline V gene encodes CDR1 MDHEN and CDR2 SYDVKM. Trimming removed 1 base from V and 4 bases from J, with 7 bases in between. The CDR3 runs 14 residues. CDR3 coding DNA: TGTGCCAGCAGTTTATTAAGGGGCACCGGGGAGCTGTTTTTT. Its protein is CASSLLRGTGELFF.

This chain joins TRBV19 and TRBJ2-3; D not resolved. Germline V gives CDR1 LNHDA, CDR2 SQIVND (reference sequence). The CDR3 runs 14 residues. Trimming took off 1 base at V and 2 bases at J, with 7 bases between the two ends. The CDR3 sequence: CASSIVGLTDTQYF. The CDR3, as DNA: TGTGCCAGTAGTATAGTGGGCCTCACAGATACGCAGTATTTT.

This clone was detected once. The rearrangement links TRBV9 to TRBJ2-7; a weak D match, TRBD2 (6 bases). This CDR3 is built from 14 residues. V dropped 2 bases and J dropped 7 bases, with 16 bases sitting between them. CDR1 and CDR2 from the germline V gene are SGDLS and YYNGEE. The CDR3 DNA follows: TGTGCCAGCAGCGTGATGGAGGGCCTAGGAGAGCAGTACTTC. Translation gives CASSVMEGLGEQYF.

This clone was detected once. The chain has TRBV7-6 and TRBJ2-5; tentatively, D is TRBD2 (6 bases). Deletions cut 0 bases from V and 3 bases from J, with 11 bases between. This CDR3 spans 15 amino acids. Germline CDR1 and CDR2: SGHVS and FNYEAQ. The CDR3 nucleotides read TGTGCCAGCAGCTTAGCCGGGCGGGGCGAAGAGACCCAGTACTTC. Protein sequence: CASSLAGRGEETQYF.

The chain is built from TRBV7-9 and TRBJ2-3; the D gene is possibly TRBD2 (6 bases). The CDR3 has 19 amino acids. CDR1 is SEHNR and CDR2 is FQNEAQ in the germline V gene (reference sequence). Trimming stripped 2 bases from V and 2 bases from J, with 23 bases between. The CDR3 is CASSLSPLSWLANTDTQYF. CDR3 DNA sequence: TGTGCCAGCAGCTTATCCCCTTTATCATGGCTAGCGAACACAGATACGCAGTATTTT.

This chain connects TRBV2 to TRBJ2-5; 11 bases fit TRBD2. This CDR3 spans 14 amino acids. With 8 bases clipped from V and 5 bases from J, the junction kept 7 bases outside the gene matches. Per germline, CDR1 SNHLY and CDR2 FYNNEI. The CDR3 protein is CASRSGGALETQYF. CDR3 sequence (DNA): TGTGCCAGCCGTAGCGGGGGGGCCTTGGAGACCCAGTACTTC.

This chain uses TRBV19 with TRBJ1-5; the match to TRBD1 covers 10 bases. Germline CDR1 and CDR2: LNHDA and SQIVND (reference sequence). The V and J ends lost 3 bases and 10 bases, in that order; junction bases with no gene match: 9. The CDR3 runs to 15 residues. CDR3 DNA: TGTGCCAGTAGTATGGTTCCCGGGACAGGGGTCCCCCAGCATTTT. It translates to CASSMVPGTGVPQHF.

The chain links TRBV7-9 to TRBJ2-3; D possibly corresponds to TRBD2 (6 bases). The CDR3 sequence is 16 residues long. From germline, CDR1 is SEHNR and CDR2 FQNEAQ (reference sequence). Trimming took 5 bases from V and 0 from J, leaving 15 bases between them. CDR3 nucleotides: TGTGCCAGCAGCCCCGGGGGTTCGGAGAGCACAGATACGCAGTATTTT. Its translation is CASSPGGSESTDTQYF.

The V call is TRBV11-2, the J call TRBJ2-4; a possible D gene is TRBD2 (5 bases). The CDR3 consists of 16 residues. The germline gives CDR1 SGHAT, CDR2 FQNNGV. The ends were cut back, 5 bases at V and 0 bases at J, with 14 bases in the middle. In DNA form, the CDR3 reads TGTGCCAGCAGCCACGGGAAGCCGTTAGCCAAAAACATTCAGTACTTC. This sequence encodes CASSHGKPLAKNIQYF.

J is TRBJ2-3 and V is TRBV27; no clear D. The germline V gene encodes CDR1 MNHEY and CDR2 SMNVEV (reference sequence). Trimming removed 5 bases at V and 3 bases at J, with 15 bases between. The CDR3 consists of 15 residues. CDR3 amino acids: CASSRYMMSTDTQYF. CDR3 sequence (DNA): TGTGCCAGCAGTCGGTATATGATGAGTACAGATACGCAGTATTTT.

This chain uses TRBV6-1 with TRBJ1-5; TRBD1 is a possible D gene (6 bases). In germline, CDR1 is MNHNS, CDR2 SASEGT. Trimming pared 8 bases from V and 1 base from J, leaving 6 bases between. The CDR3 consists of 12 residues. CDR3 sequence (DNA): TGTGCCAGCGGACAGAGCAATCAGCCCCAGCATTTT. This translates into CASGQSNQPQHF.

V is TRBV7-9 and J is TRBJ2-2, with D perhaps matching TRBD1 (5 bases). This CDR3 region has 15 residues. Germline CDR1 SEHNR, CDR2 FQNEAQ (reference sequence). The germline V and J ends were trimmed by 0 bases and 0 bases, with 5 bases remaining between them. CDR3 sequence reads: CASSLAGANTGELFF. CDR3 bases: TGTGCCAGCAGCTTAGCAGGGGCGAACACCGGGGAGCTGTTTTTT.

The chain uses TRBV15 and TRBJ1-2; 7 positions match TRBD1. J gave up 6 bases and V 5 bases, and 12 bases lay outside the gene matches. This CDR3 region has 15 residues. Germline V CDR1 and CDR2: LNHNV, YYDKDF (reference sequence). This CDR3 is CATSSGRQGADGYTF. CDR3 coding DNA: TGTGCCACCAGCTCAGGACGACAGGGTGCGGATGGCTACACCTTC.

V gene TRBV2 combines with J gene TRBJ2-1; 9 bases match TRBD2. The CDR3 consists of 17 residues. J lost 7 bases, V lost 2 bases, and 12 bases had no gene match. Germline V gene sequence: CDR1 SNHLY, CDR2 FYNNEI. CDR3 nucleotide sequence: TGTGCCAGCAGTGAATGGCTAGCGGGATTTCTGTCAAATGAGCAGTTCTTC. Translated: CASSEWLAGFLSNEQFF.

There are a few counts of this clone. The chain couples TRBV5-1 to TRBJ2-3, with D unresolved. V lost 1 base and J lost 2, with 8 bases in between. CDR1 and CDR2 (germline): SGHRS, YFSETQ. This CDR3 is 14 amino acids long. The CDR3 nucleotides are TGCGCCAGCAGCTTGTGGCAGATCACAGATACGCAGTATTTT. Residues: CASSLWQITDTQYF.

V is TRBV27 and J is TRBJ1-2, with 7 bases fitting TRBD1. The CDR3 spans 14 residues. V was clipped by 8 bases and J by 0 bases; unmatched bases: 6. Germline V gene lookup returns CDR1 MNHEY and CDR2 SMNVEV (reference sequence). The CDR3, as DNA: TGTGCCAGCTACGGCAGGGGGTCTAACTATGGCTACACCTTC. Translating it yields CASYGRGSNYGYTF.

The chain joins TRBV5-1 to TRBJ1-6; D gene ambiguous. V lost 5 bases and J 10 bases, leaving 16 bases between the germline ends. CDR3 length equals 14 residues. Germline V CDR1 and CDR2: SGHRS, YFSETQ. CDR3: CASSLDRETSPLHF. CDR3 DNA: TGCGCCAGCAGTCTGGACCGGGAAACATCACCCCTCCACTTT.

Details on this clone: Compared with germline, one end of the junction differs, possibly owing to a read error. The V call is TRBV5-1, the J call TRBJ1-5; TRBD1 agrees at 8 bases. Per germline, CDR1 SGHRS and CDR2 YFSETQ. The CDR3 has 15 residues. Written as DNA, the CDR3 is TGCGCCAGCAGCCCAGGGGGCGTTAGCAATCAGCCCCAGAATTTT. The encoded protein is CASSPGGVSNQPQNF.

The rearrangement links TRBV6-4 to TRBJ1-2; 7 bases fit TRBD1. V dropped 6 bases and J dropped 2; count of bases not matched to a gene: 3. This CDR3 comprises 13 residues. Germline CDR1 is MRHNA and CDR2 is SNTAGT. CDR3 protein: CASSMGQNYGYTF. The CDR3 DNA sequence: TGTGCCAGCAGCATGGGACAGAACTATGGCTACACCTTC.

The table lists this clone with a few counts. The chain joins TRBV6-1 to TRBJ1-1; D is perhaps TRBD1 (5 bases). V lost 3 bases, J lost 4 bases, and 18 bases lay in between. The CDR3 is 16 amino acids. Germline V lookup: CDR1 MNHNS, CDR2 SASEGT. DNA of the CDR3: TGTGCCAGCAGTGACCCAATTTCCGGGGGTTCCACTGAAGCTTTCTTT. The encoded protein is CASSDPISGGSTEAFF.

This clone has a handful of counts. The chain links TRBV28 to TRBJ2-5; D may be TRBD2 (6 bases). Trimming stripped 7 bases from V and 4 bases from J, with 10 bases between. The germline V gene encodes CDR1 MDHEN and CDR2 SYDVKM. The CDR3 has 12 residues. The CDR3 loop is CASMEGRETQYF. The CDR3 DNA reads TGTGCCAGCATGGAGGGTCGAGAGACCCAGTACTTC.

The rearrangement uses TRBV6-4 and TRBJ1-2; TRBD1 matches 10 bases. The CDR3 has 17 amino acids. The germline gives CDR1 MRHNA, CDR2 SNTAGT. The V and J ends lost 2 bases and 7 bases, in that order; junction bases with no gene match: 13. DNA of the CDR3: TGTGCCAGCAGTGACCCCTATGCAGGGACAGGGGTTTTTGGCTACACCTTC. Translation gives CASSDPYAGTGVFGYTF.

The chain combines TRBV2 with TRBJ1-4, with TRBD1 as a possible D gene (6 bases). V was pared by 2 bases and J by 4 bases, with 11 bases between. Germline V gives CDR1 SNHLY, CDR2 FYNNEI. The CDR3 runs 15 residues. The CDR3 loop is CASSELGGRNEKLFF. CDR3 nucleotide sequence: TGTGCCAGCAGTGAATTGGGGGGGCGTAATGAAAAACTGTTTTTT.

The genes are TRBV18 and TRBJ2-5; 9 nucleotides agree with TRBD1. Germline CDR1 reads KGHSH; CDR2 reads LQKENI. This CDR3 is built from 14 residues. After removal of 6 bases from V and 3 bases from J, the junction contained 5 bases not matched to a gene. The CDR3 loop reads CASSRRTGEETQYF. CDR3 nucleotide sequence: TGTGCCAGCTCCCGTCGGACAGGGGAAGAGACCCAGTACTTC.

This rearrangement joins TRBV13 to TRBJ2-5; 11 bases fit TRBD2. CDR1 is PRHDT and CDR2 is FYEKMQ in the germline V gene (reference sequence). The CDR3 totals 16 residues. Germline trimming cut 3 bases from V and 4 bases from J; bases unmatched to any gene: 7. CDR3 region: CASSFLAGGVGETQYF. The CDR3 DNA reads as TGTGCCAGCAGCTTCCTAGCGGGGGGCGTGGGAGAGACCCAGTACTTC.